The clone carrying this TCR beta chain has a count of ten or more. The sample originates from a study of regulatory T cells in long-lasting Graves disease. The germline gives CDR1 SGHRS, CDR2 YFSETQ. The V gene end was trimmed by 4 bases and the J gene end by 9 bases; junction bases not matched to a gene: 19. The CDR3 runs to 17 residues. Relying on iRepertoire HTBI primers and Arm-PCR of CDR3 regions, the team built TCR beta libraries. TCRdb reanalysed the multiplex PCR reads using MiXCR and keeps one entry per CDR3 protein. The sample lists 400,000 to 500,000 distinct CDR3 sequences, roughly 15% seen once, with more than 15% in the top ten. The time point here: newly diagnosed GD, antithyroid drugs for less than 3 months. The TCR library was made from RNA extracted from PBMCs. These same records also appear under a second study, on T cells in Graves' hyperthyroidism and ophthalmopathy.

Specimen: peripheral blood mononuclear cells (PBMCs), collected at new diagnosis, from a patient treated with antithyroid drugs. This sequence joins TRBV5-1 and TRBJ2-1; TRBD1 matches 7 bases. The TCR comes from a woman in her 50s with Graves disease. The CDR3 sequence: CASSPIEGGTAFGEQFF. CDR3 nucleotide sequence: TGCGCCAGCAGCCCTATTGAGGGTGGGACAGCCTTCGGTGAGCAGTTCTTC.